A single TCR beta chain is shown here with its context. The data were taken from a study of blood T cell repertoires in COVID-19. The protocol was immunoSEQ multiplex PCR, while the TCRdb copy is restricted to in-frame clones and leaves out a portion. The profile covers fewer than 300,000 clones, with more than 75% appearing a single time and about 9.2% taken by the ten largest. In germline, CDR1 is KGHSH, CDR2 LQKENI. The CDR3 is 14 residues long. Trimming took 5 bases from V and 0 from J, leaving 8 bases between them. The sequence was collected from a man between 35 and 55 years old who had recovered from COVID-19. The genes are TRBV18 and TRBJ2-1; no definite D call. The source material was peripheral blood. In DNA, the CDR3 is TGTGCCAGCTCAATCCGAGACTCCTACAATGAGCAGTTCTTC. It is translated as CASSIRDSYNEQFF.